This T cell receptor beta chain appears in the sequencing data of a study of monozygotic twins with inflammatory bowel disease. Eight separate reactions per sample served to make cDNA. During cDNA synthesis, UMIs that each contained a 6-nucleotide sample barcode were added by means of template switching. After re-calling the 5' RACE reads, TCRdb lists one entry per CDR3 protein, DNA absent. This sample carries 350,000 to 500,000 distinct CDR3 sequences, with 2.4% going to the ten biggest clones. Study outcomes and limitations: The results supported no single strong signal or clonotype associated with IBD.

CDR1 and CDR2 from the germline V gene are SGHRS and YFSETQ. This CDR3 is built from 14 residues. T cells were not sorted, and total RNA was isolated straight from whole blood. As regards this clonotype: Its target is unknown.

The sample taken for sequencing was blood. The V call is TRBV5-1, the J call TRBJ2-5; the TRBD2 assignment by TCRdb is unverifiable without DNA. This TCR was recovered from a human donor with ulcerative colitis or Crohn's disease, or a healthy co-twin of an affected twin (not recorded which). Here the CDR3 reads CASSLYAGRETQYF.